This TCR beta chain is from a study of cytomegalovirus exposure and HLA in healthy donors (dated by TCRdb to about 2017). Context from the whole study: In an earlier analysis of 587 of the donors, 250 to 350 Gb of sequence data and about 110 million unique TCR beta sequences from approximately 180 million T cells were reported. Rather than using new phenotypic data, the later analysis identified candidate immune exposures from TCR beta sequences and from how often those sequences occurred across donors. HLA typing included class I and class II loci at four-digit resolution. Four or five DR-DQ haplotypes were handled as single units for association and clustering because linkage in the cohort was strong. A later genetic analysis used genome-wide SNP genotypes for about three fifths of the 666 donors, treating that subset as a discovery cohort. Using immunosequencing, the study profiled T cell repertoires from about 650 subjects and related those repertoires to cytomegalovirus serostatus. Among roughly 400 genotyped donors of the cohort, an average of approximately 230,000 unique TCR beta nucleotide sequences were sequenced per donor, around 18% of them non-productive. A later analysis re-examined previously published TCR beta repertoires from roughly 720 donors and added high-resolution HLA genotyping to investigate patterns of TCR occurrence. In an earlier analysis of 587 of the donors, high-throughput TCR beta sequencing was used to judge whether each TCR beta V gene segment behaved as functional or pseudogenic. Typing coverage differed by locus: A, B, C, DRB1 and DQB1 were typed in about 620-640 donors, DQA1 in about 510, DPA1 in over 600, and DPB1 in just under 490. Among the roughly 400 genotyped donors, about 83% belonged to the genetic ancestry cluster associated with self-reported Caucasian donors. An early release that covered about 640 HLA-typed donors contained about 300 gigabases of sequencing data and tens of millions of unique TCR sequences. The study combined high-throughput TCR immunosequencing, statistical association of individual TCRs with disease status, and machine learning to predict cytomegalovirus infection status. All discovery cohort repertoires had been generated on a single sequencing platform. Along with the approximately 620-subject first cohort, a separate validation cohort of over 90 different subjects was used. Alongside the repertoire data, information on donor age, sex, ethnicity and CMV serostatus was compiled. The study aimed to test whether cataloging public T cell receptors could reveal signatures of past pathogen exposure.

Findings and caveats that apply to the study as a whole: A later genetic analysis associated a missense DCLRE1C variant with V-gene and J-gene trimming of TCR beta chains, and an independent cohort replicated the association. The 87-base-pair reads could not distinguish some IMGT-functional V segments, including TRBV6-2 and TRBV6-3, so those segments were excluded. A later analysis found that TCR association rates varied across HLA loci, with DRB1 alleles showing the most associated TCRs and HLA-C alleles the fewest. A few of the identified cytomegalovirus-associated TCR beta chains were confirmed in vitro to be specific for cytomegalovirus antigens. Correlated functional status among segregating V segments might be attributable to linkage disequilibrium, but an unknown experimental factor could not be ruled out. Only TCR beta chains were sequenced in this cohort, and the absence of alpha or paired-chain data limited detectable features. The only immune exposure information available for the cohort was CMV serostatus. A total of roughly 160 TCR beta chains were listed by the study as associated with cytomegalovirus. According to a later analysis, most CMV-associated TCR beta chains appeared to be HLA-restricted, and the HLA associations seemed to be driven largely by CMV exposure. At a false discovery rate of 0.05, a later analysis linked under 20,000 TCR beta sequences to specific HLA alleles. Because counts were too low, around 17 rarely observed V segments, including chromosome 9 orphons, were left out of the earlier analysis of 587 of the donors. A further reported finding was that TCR beta sequences accurately predicted the HLA-A and HLA-B alleles for most subjects in the first cohort. In both the original and validation cohorts, the classifier was reported to diagnose cytomegalovirus status with high specificity and sensitivity. A later analysis reported that several top co-occurrence clusters appeared linked to parvovirus B19, influenza, CMV and Epstein-Barr virus. A cluster of highly shared sequence variants was judged likely to be a technical artifact of the sequencing pipeline. Most TCR sequences were observed very rarely across donors, whereas some public TCRs were present in many individuals. A later analysis found that HLA-associated TCR beta chains were more clonally expanded and had lower generation probabilities than equally common non-associated chains. In an earlier analysis of more than 500 of the donors, most TCR beta V segments appeared in productive rearrangements about 90% or about 30% of the time, broadly matching IMGT annotations. HLA typing was unavailable for some donors at each locus, so association tests used only the typed subset. The authors suggested that the approach could potentially be generalized to other disease states and immunological phenotypes. Presence/absence analyses assumed roughly uniform sequencing depth across donors, an assumption that may not hold. Compared with the roughly 670-donor mean, donors in an Asian-associated ancestry cluster had fewer N-insertions in productive TCRs, according to a later genetic analysis. When HLA alleles, especially DR and DQ, strongly co-occurred, attributing TCR associations to individual alleles was difficult.

Turning to this clone: Its antigen remains undetermined. No clone much larger than this one lies a single base away; base qualities are absent.

The cohort consisted of hundreds of healthy bone marrow donors. At the time of sampling, all cohort members were nominally healthy, though unrecorded immune exposures were likely present. The donor tested CMV seronegative and was one of the 352 seronegative cohort members. A peripheral blood sample was provided by each donor, and peripheral blood mononuclear cells were used for TCR beta sequencing. The Qiagen DNeasy Blood Extraction Kit was used to extract genomic DNA from the blood cell samples. Libraries were made using the immunoSEQ multiplex PCR assay. A mixture of 60 forward primers for TCR Vbeta segments and 13 reverse primers for TCR Jbeta segments was used in the multiplex PCR. A multiplex PCR assay on genomic DNA amplified the CDR3 region of rearranged TCR beta genes. Amplified TCR beta libraries were sequenced as 87-base-pair reads on the Illumina HiSeq System. The paper's processing steps were these. Across the 666 repertoires, a later analysis counted approximately 83 million unique TCR beta chains, 9 million to 14 million of which were shared by at least two donors. To remove PCR and sequencing errors, raw reads were error-corrected and collapsed into unique sequences using a nearest-neighbor algorithm that merged closely related sequences. To assign V, D and J gene segments, CDR3 sequences were aligned to IMGT reference sequences. For a sequence to be retained, a match of at least six nucleotides to both a V gene segment and a J gene segment was required. A rearrangement counted as productive if the CDR3 had no stop codons and remained in frame with V and J, and every other rearrangement counted as non-productive. CDR3 was defined according to IMGT convention as the region running from the second conserved V-encoded cysteine to the conserved J-encoded phenylalanine. The earlier analysis of some 540 of the donors excluded any sequence lacking an unambiguous match to a single V gene segment. In an earlier analysis of 587 of the donors, V segments were called functional above 56.7% productive rearrangements and were called segregating when the between-donor standard deviation exceeded 5%. To diagnose cytomegalovirus status from the catalog of TCR beta chain sequences, a statistical classification framework was built. In a later analysis, V and J genes were assigned by comparing TCR nucleotide sequences against IMGT/GENE-DB human TR gene sequences. Using the TCRdist pipeline, a later analysis assigned CDR3 sequences along with most-parsimonious VDJ recombination scenarios. A later analysis defined each TCR beta chain by its CDR3 amino acid sequence plus V-gene family, and excluded reads lacking a unique V-gene family. To address suspected cross-contamination and a sequencing artifact, a later analysis removed 592 highly shared, low-generation-probability nucleotide sequences. For each public chain, a later analysis derived a clonal expansion index from normalized ranks of inferred template counts within each repertoire. In a later analysis, generation probabilities were computed with a VDJ recombination model fitted to out-of-frame rearrangements, and the resulting probabilities were checked against IGoR. A later analysis scored TCR-TCR, TCR-HLA and TCR-CMV co-occurrence with hypergeometric tests, applying a repertoire-size bias correction to TCR pairs. To estimate false discovery rates, a later analysis permuted the HLA or CMV assignments 20 times. A later analysis grouped co-occurring TCRs with DBSCAN, adding TCRdist sequence similarity when clustering within HLA-allele-positive subsets. Co-occurrence clustering excluded repertoires with fewer than 30,000 or more than 120,000 public chains, plus five with anomalous nucleotide sharing. TCRdb took over this immuneACCESS table, retaining in-frame rearrangements with V and J assigned. Such tables are incomplete; in checked studies, under half of the missing clones stem from an unresolved V gene, and the remainder is unexplained. V, J and clone size were drawn from that table, and D and trimming were deduced from the DNA. In this sample the table shows some 90,000 clones, approximately 83% of which occur a single time. The top ten clones comprise around 3.8% of the sample.

The germline V gene (reference sequence) yields LNHDA for CDR1 and SQIVND for CDR2. Including the terminal cysteine and phenylalanine, the CDR3 comprises 11 residues. The only DNA kept is the CDR3, 33 bases in frame from the first base. V is reduced by 10 bases and J by 8 bases, leaving a spacing of 12 bases between them. The sequencing input was PBMCs. This TCR was recovered from a man aged 50-60 years in good health and CMV-seronegative. The chain is encoded by TRBV19 joined to TRBJ2-1; the D gene is perhaps TRBD1, from 6 matching bases. The DNA sequence is TGTGCCACCGAAGACAGGTATGAGCAGTTCTTC. This yields the protein CATEDRYEQFF.